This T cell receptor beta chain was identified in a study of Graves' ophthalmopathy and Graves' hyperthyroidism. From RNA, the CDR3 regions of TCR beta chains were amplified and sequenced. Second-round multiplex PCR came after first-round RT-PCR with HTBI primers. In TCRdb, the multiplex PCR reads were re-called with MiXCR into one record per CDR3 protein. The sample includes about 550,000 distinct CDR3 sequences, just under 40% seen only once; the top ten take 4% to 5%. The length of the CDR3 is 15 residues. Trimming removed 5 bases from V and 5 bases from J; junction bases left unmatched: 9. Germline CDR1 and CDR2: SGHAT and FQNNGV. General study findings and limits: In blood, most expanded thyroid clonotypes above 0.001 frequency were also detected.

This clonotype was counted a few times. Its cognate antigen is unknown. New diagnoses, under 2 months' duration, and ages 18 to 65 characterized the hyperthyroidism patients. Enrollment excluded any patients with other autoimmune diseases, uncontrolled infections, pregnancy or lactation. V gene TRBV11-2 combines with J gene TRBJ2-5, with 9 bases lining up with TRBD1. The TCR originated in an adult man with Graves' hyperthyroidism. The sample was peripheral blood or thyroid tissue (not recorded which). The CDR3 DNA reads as TGTGCCAGCAGCCCTGGGGACAGGGCCACGGAGACCCAGTACTTC. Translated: CASSPGDRATETQYF.